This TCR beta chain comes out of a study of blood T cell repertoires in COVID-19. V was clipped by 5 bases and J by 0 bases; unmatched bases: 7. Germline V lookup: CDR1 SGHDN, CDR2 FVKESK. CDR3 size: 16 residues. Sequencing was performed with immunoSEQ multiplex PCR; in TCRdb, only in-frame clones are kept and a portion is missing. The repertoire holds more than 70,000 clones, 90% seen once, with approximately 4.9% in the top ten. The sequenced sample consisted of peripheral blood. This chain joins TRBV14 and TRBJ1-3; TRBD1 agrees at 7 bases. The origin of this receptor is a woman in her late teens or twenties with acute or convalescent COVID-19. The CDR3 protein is CASSTRTGSSGNTIYF. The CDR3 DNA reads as TGTGCCAGCAGCACACGGACAGGAAGCTCTGGAAACACCATATATTTT.